This TCR beta chain was identified during a study of blood T cell repertoires in COVID-19 (dated by TCRdb to between 2020 and 2021). Notes on the research overall: Samples from collaborators originated in the United States, Italy and Spain and spanned both the acute and convalescent phases of COVID-19. The material from the prospective study consisted of cDNA or gDNA derived from T cells, B-cell-depleted T cells, or PBMCs. The samples were drawn from the first 160 participants of the ongoing ImmuneRACE study and from 1,254 subjects provided by 6 global collaborators. The repertoires were released in a freely available public database meant as a resource for research on the immune response to SARS-CoV-2. Where available, HLA class I and class II types were taken from metadata supplied by the sample provider and were not determined by assay-based typing. A de-identified subject ID, COVID-19 status, age in years and sex were almost always included in the sample metadata. Deeply sampled blood TCRbeta repertoires from subjects exposed to, actively infected with, or recovered from COVID-19 were included in the dataset.

What the authors observed across the whole study: Clinical and demographic metadata were provided uncurated, with the amount varying by source and participant.

V is reduced by 6 bases and J by 0 bases, leaving a spacing of 11 bases between them. The CDR3, cysteine through phenylalanine, is 15 amino acids long. The sequence is cut down to CDR3 DNA, 45 bases in frame from base 1. The CDR1 and CDR2 encoded by the germline V gene are MNHEY and SVGAGI. A remark on this clone: The antigen it recognizes is unknown. Qualities for individual bases were not recorded, and no much larger clone is one base off.

One collaborating source in Seattle enrolled patients during active infection and followed them longitudinally through the course of disease. The collaborating institutions used their own protocols to collect whole blood in K2EDTA tubes. For TCRbeta analysis, collaborators shipped samples as frozen whole blood, isolated PBMCs, or DNA extracted from either of those sample types. The immunoSEQ Assay, a bias-controlled multiplex PCR, was used to amplify TCRbeta CDR3 regions from genomic DNA. Per the authors' processing: The number of nucleated cells in each sample was estimated by amplification of reference gene primers within the assay. Sequence reads were collapsed and filtered to measure the absolute abundance of every unique TCRbeta CDR3 rearrangement. For each sample, productive Simpson clonality was calculated as the square root of Simpson's diversity index over productive rearrangements. Not all clones reach the TCRdb copy of this immuneACCESS table, which keeps in-frame sequences only. Checked studies attribute under half of the gap to unresolved V genes and leave the rest unexplained. V and J calls and clone size are given by that table; D and trimming were obtained from the DNA. In all, the sample holds approximately 140,000 clones, and roughly 88% of those were seen once. The ten top clones hold approximately 8% of the sample.

The receptor chain draws on TRBV6-5 and TRBJ2-2, with the identity of the D gene unclear. The clonotype comes from a woman aged 55-70 years with COVID-19, enrolled during active disease. Sequencing input: peripheral blood. The DNA reads as follows: TGTGCCAGCAGACCCCAGGCATCGAACACCGGGGAGCTGTTTTTT. This yields the protein CASRPQASNTGELFF.